Each of the 17 T cell receptor beta chains below was sequenced from the same sample in a study of shared T cell receptors in the human thymus. The assay was immunoSEQ multiplex PCR, and TCRdb's table has in-frame clones only and misses some. Here the sample spans 550,000 to 800,000 clones, 70% to 90% being singletons. This same sample was also part of a study on human thymus T cells.

Sample: thymocytes. The source of these receptors is a girl under three years old with a congenital heart defect.

The rearrangement joins TRBV5-4 to TRBJ1-1; 7 nucleotides match TRBD1. The CDR3 has 18 residues. Germline trimming cut 3 bases from V and 0 bases from J; bases unmatched to any gene: 14. In germline, CDR1 is SGHNT, CDR2 YYREEE (reference sequence). The CDR3 DNA is TGTGCCAGCAGCTCTCTCTCTTGGGACAGCCTCATGAACACTGAAGCTTTCTTT. It codes for CASSSLSWDSLMNTEAFF.

This clone was detected only once. The chain has TRBV7-2 and TRBJ1-1; 7 bases fit TRBD1. After removal of 5 bases from V and 6 bases from J, the junction contained 6 bases not matched to a gene. Germline values: CDR1 SGHTA, CDR2 FQGNSA. The CDR3 extends over 13 amino acids. The CDR3 loop is CASSPRGTAEAFF. Here the CDR3 DNA reads TGTGCCAGCAGCCCGAGAGGGACAGCTGAAGCTTTCTTT.

Remarks on this clone: Other DNA sequences in the sample encode the same CDR3. J is TRBJ1-6 and V is TRBV18; D unclear. The CDR3 is 14 amino acids. The V gene's germline CDR1 is KGHSH and CDR2 LQKENI. Deletions cut 1 base from V and 6 bases from J, with 7 bases between. The CDR3 is CASSPQGANSPLHF. The CDR3 DNA sequence: TGTGCCAGCTCACCACAGGGAGCTAATTCACCCCTCCACTTT.

This chain links TRBV5-1 with TRBJ2-7; tentatively, D is TRBD1 (5 bases). The V gene lost 0 bases and the J gene lost 3 bases, with 13 bases spanning the gap. This CDR3 is built from 15 residues. From germline, CDR1 is SGHRS and CDR2 YFSETQ. CDR3 amino acids: CASSLGSGHSYEQYF. CDR3 bases: TGCGCCAGCAGCTTGGGATCCGGACATAGCTACGAGCAGTACTTC.

The gene calls are TRBV28 and TRBJ2-3, with 9 bases aligning to TRBD1. J was trimmed by 0 bases and V by 7 bases; bases with no gene match: 11. Germline CDR1 MDHEN, CDR2 SYDVKM. This CDR3 comprises 17 residues. The CDR3 DNA is TGTGCCAGCACCCCAATGGGGACAGGGAGTAGCACAGATACGCAGTATTTT. It codes for CASTPMGTGSSTDTQYF.

This clone is a singleton in its sample. The rearrangement uses TRBV7-6 and TRBJ2-2, with 12 bases aligning to TRBD2. The CDR3 has 17 amino acids. After removal of 0 bases from V and 5 bases from J, the junction contained 4 bases not matched to a gene. CDR1 and CDR2 from the germline V gene are SGHVS and FNYEAQ. The CDR3: CASSLARGLAGTGELFF. Here the CDR3 DNA reads TGTGCCAGCAGCTTAGCGCGTGGACTAGCGGGGACCGGGGAGCTGTTTTTT.

The chain links TRBV15 to TRBJ2-1; 7 positions agree with TRBD1. V shed 7 bases, J shed 6 bases, and the junction held 15 bases outside the gene matches. The germline V gene has CDR1 LNHNV and CDR2 YYDKDF (reference sequence). This CDR3 is built from 16 residues. CDR3 bases: TGTGCCACCAACCCGATCGACCGGGACAGTGTCAATGAGCAGTTCTTC. Translating it yields CATNPIDRDSVNEQFF.

V gene TRBV6-1 combines with J gene TRBJ1-5; no definite D call. V shed 4 bases and J shed 0 bases, with 16 bases lying between them. This CDR3 has 17 residues. Germline CDR1 is MNHNS and CDR2 is SASEGT. The CDR3 nucleotides are TGTGCCAGCAGTGGGTCGTCCGGAACAGTTAGCAATCAGCCCCAGCATTTT. Residues: CASSGSSGTVSNQPQHF.

The chain couples TRBV29-1 to TRBJ2-5; TRBD1 matches at 7 bases. Germline assignment: CDR1 SQVTM and CDR2 ANQGSEA. The CDR3 spans 15 residues. Unmatched junction bases numbered 12, after V lost 4 bases and J lost 4 bases. The CDR3 DNA reads as TGCAGCGTTGCCACAGGGGACCCTCTGGGAGAGACCCAGTACTTC. As protein: CSVATGDPLGETQYF.

This clone came up once. As DNA, the CDR3 is TGCGCCAGCAGCCAACTTCAGGCCCCCTATGGCTACACCTTC. Translation gives CASSQLQAPYGYTF. The J gene is TRBJ1-2, the V gene TRBV4-1, with no clear D. The CDR3 covers 14 residues. The V gene lost 2 bases and the J gene lost 4 bases, with 11 bases spanning the gap. The V gene's germline CDR1 is MGHRA and CDR2 YSYEKL.

The rearrangement joins TRBV5-6 to TRBJ1-1; D unresolved. The CDR3 runs 15 residues. The V end was cut by 1 base, the J end by 2 bases, with 12 bases between. CDR1 and CDR2 (germline): SGHDT, YYEEEE. This CDR3 is CASSLRRASNTEAFF. The DNA of the CDR3 is TGTGCCAGCAGCTTGAGGAGGGCCTCAAACACTGAAGCTTTCTTT. Supplemented by reference TRBV5-6 and TRBJ1-1, the full variable domain reads DAGVTQSPTHLIKTRGQQVTLRCSPKSGHDTVSWYQQALGQGPQFIFQYYEEEERQRGNFPDRFSGHQFPNYSSELNVNALLLGDSALYLCASSLRRASNTEAFFGQGTRLTVV.

This clone was recorded a few times. The V and J genes are TRBV6-5 and TRBJ1-2; 9 bases fit TRBD1. Unmatched junction bases numbered 6, after V lost 6 bases and J lost 4 bases. From germline, CDR1 is MNHEY and CDR2 SVGAGI. The CDR3 contains 14 residues. The CDR3 here is CASRGQGFFYGYTF. In nucleotides, the CDR3 is TGTGCCAGCAGGGGACAGGGATTTTTCTATGGCTACACCTTC.

The chain recombines TRBV2 with TRBJ2-3; possible D gene TRBD2, 6 bases. V was shortened by 5 bases and J by 4 bases, with 16 bases between the two germline ends. The CDR3 length is 15 residues. The germline V gene encodes CDR1 SNHLY and CDR2 FYNNEI. CDR3: CASSTETRMPDTQYF. The CDR3 DNA follows: TGTGCCAGCAGTACAGAGACTAGGATGCCAGATACGCAGTATTTT.

The chain has TRBV5-1 and TRBJ1-2, with TRBD1 identical over 8 bases. The CDR3 has 16 residues. J was trimmed by 4 bases and V by 5 bases; bases with no gene match: 13. CDR1 SGHRS and CDR2 YFSETQ come from the germline V gene. The DNA for the CDR3 is TGCGCCAGCAGATCGGGACAGGAGGGTGAAAGCTATGGCTACACCTTC. It specifies CASRSGQEGESYGYTF.

This chain connects TRBV28 to TRBJ1-6; tentative D call: TRBD1 (5 bases). CDR1 MDHEN and CDR2 SYDVKM come from the germline V gene. Trimming shortened V by 6 bases and J by 5 bases, and 8 bases separated the two germline ends. The CDR3 totals 13 residues. Written as DNA, the CDR3 is TGTGCCAGCAGGCAGGGCGATAATTCACCCCTCCACTTT. This encodes CASRQGDNSPLHF.

The chain uses TRBV7-6 and TRBJ2-3; 8 bases map to TRBD2. Per the germline V gene, CDR1 is SGHVS and CDR2 is FNYEAQ. The CDR3 consists of 19 residues. With V trimmed by 2 bases and J by 0 bases, 13 bases remained unmatched. The CDR3 loop reads CASSLNGGGTLTSTDTQYF. The CDR3 region has the DNA TGTGCCAGCAGCTTAAACGGCGGGGGGACCCTAACTAGCACAGATACGCAGTATTTT.

This chain joins TRBV4-3 and TRBJ1-1; a possible D gene is TRBD1 (5 bases). Trimming took off 0 bases at V and 2 bases at J, with 10 bases between the two ends. This CDR3 has 15 residues. Germline CDR1 LGHNA, CDR2 YSLEER. CDR3 sequence reads: CASSQEGVGNTEAFF. In DNA form, the CDR3 reads TGCGCCAGCAGCCAAGAAGGGGTGGGTAACACTGAAGCTTTCTTT.